A single sample gave rise to the 22 T cell receptor beta chains below, sequenced in a study of blood T cell repertoires in COVID-19. Sequencing was performed with immunoSEQ multiplex PCR; in TCRdb, only in-frame clones are kept and a portion is missing. The table shows about 83,000 clones, with approximately 86% occurring only once. Sequencing was performed on peripheral blood. These receptors were collected from an elderly man with active or convalescent COVID-19.

V gene TRBV5-1 combines with J gene TRBJ2-1; D unresolved. The germline V and J ends were trimmed by 5 bases and 2 bases, with 11 bases remaining between them. The CDR3 totals 14 residues. The germline CDR1 and CDR2 sequences are SGHRS and YFSETQ. The CDR3 nucleotides read TGCGCCAGCAGTAGAGACTCGGCCTACAATGAGCAGTTCTTC. Translation: CASSRDSAYNEQFF.

This clone was seen a single time. The rearrangement uses TRBV18 and TRBJ2-1; 7 bases match TRBD2. Trimming took 3 bases from V and 9 from J; bases not matched to a gene: 14. The CDR3 runs to 16 residues. Germline lookup yields CDR1 KGHSH and CDR2 LQKENI. CDR3 nucleotides: TGTGCCAGCTCACCCCCTTCTAGCGGAAAAGAAAGTGAGCAGTTCTTC. Translating gives CASSPPSSGKESEQFF. Variable domain in full (rest from reference TRBV18 and TRBJ2-1): NAGVMQNPRHLVRRRGQEARLRCSPMKGHSHVYWYRQLPEEGLKFMVYLQKENIIDESGMPKERFSAEFPKEGPSILRIQQVVRGDSAAYFCASSPPSSGKESEQFFGPGTRLTVL.

In this sample, this clone turned up a few times. V is TRBV2 and J is TRBJ1-2; tentative D call: TRBD1 (6 bases). Germline V gene lookup returns CDR1 SNHLY and CDR2 FYNNEI. The CDR3 loop spans 14 amino acids. V was cut by 5 bases and J by 4 bases, with 14 bases left in between. The CDR3 protein is CASSKDSPLYGYTF. CDR3 nucleotide sequence: TGTGCCAGCAGTAAGGACAGCCCTCTCTATGGCTACACCTTC.

J is TRBJ1-4 and V is TRBV19, with 8 nucleotides matching TRBD1. CDR1 LNHDA and CDR2 SQIVND come from the germline V gene (reference sequence). This CDR3 is built from 13 residues. Unmatched junction bases numbered 9, after V lost 10 bases and J lost 8 bases. The CDR3 here is CATTDRALEKLFF. The CDR3 DNA follows: TGTGCCACGACGGACAGGGCCTTAGAAAAACTGTTTTTT.

This rearrangement joins TRBV5-1 to TRBJ2-5; a weak D match, TRBD1 (5 bases). V lost 4 bases and J lost 4, with 11 bases in between. Per germline, CDR1 SGHRS and CDR2 YFSETQ. This CDR3 is 13 amino acids long. This CDR3 reads CASSPRVGETQYF. CDR3 nucleotides: TGCGCCAGCAGCCCCAGGGTCGGAGAGACCCAGTACTTC.

The chain is built from TRBV5-1 and TRBJ2-3; 10 nucleotides match TRBD2. Germline values: CDR1 SGHRS, CDR2 YFSETQ. Trimming cost V 5 bases and J 2 bases; bases outside gene matches: 2. This CDR3 spans 14 amino acids. The CDR3 reads CASRLAGYTDTQYF. In DNA, the CDR3 is TGCGCCAGCAGACTAGCGGGGTACACAGATACGCAGTATTTT.

The chain employs TRBV3-1 (or the pseudogene TRBV3-2) and TRBJ1-4; 7 nucleotides align to TRBD1. Germline V CDR1 and CDR2: LGHDT, YNNKEL (reference sequence). The CDR3 length is 15 residues. The J segment lost 6 bases and the V segment lost 5 bases, leaving 9 bases of the junction unmatched. The CDR3 DNA reads as TGTGCCAGCAGCTATGGGACAGCAGCCGATGAAAAACTGTTTTTT. Residues: CASSYGTAADEKLFF.

The CDR3, as DNA: TGTGCCATCAGTGCGGGAGAGCGGGAGACCCAGTACTTC. Its protein is CAISAGERETQYF. This chain uses TRBV10-3 with TRBJ2-5; D might be TRBD2 (6 bases). The germline V gene encodes CDR1 ENHRY and CDR2 SYGVKD. The CDR3 sequence is 13 residues long. V lost 4 bases to trimming and J lost 5 bases, with 11 bases between them.

This chain connects TRBV5-1 to TRBJ1-2, with a tentative D call TRBD1 (5 bases). CDR3 length equals 14 residues. Deletions cut 2 bases from V and 4 bases from J, with 12 bases between. Germline V gene sequence: CDR1 SGHRS, CDR2 YFSETQ. Here the CDR3 DNA reads TGCGCCAGCAGCTTTCAGGGTCCACCCTATGGCTACACCTTC. Protein sequence: CASSFQGPPYGYTF.

The chain recombines TRBV10-3 with TRBJ2-7, with D perhaps TRBD1 (6 bases). V dropped 6 bases and J dropped 5 bases, with 14 bases sitting between them. CDR1 and CDR2 from the germline V gene are ENHRY and SYGVKD. This CDR3 is 13 amino acids long. The CDR3 protein is CAIRTQAGDEQYV. DNA of the CDR3: TGTGCCATCAGAACCCAGGCAGGGGACGAGCAGTACGTC.

The rearrangement joins TRBV6-5 to TRBJ1-1, with D perhaps matching TRBD1 (6 bases). Trimming shortened V by 6 bases and J by 5 bases, and 19 bases separated the two germline ends. Germline values: CDR1 MNHEY, CDR2 SVGAGI. This CDR3 has 15 residues. CDR3 region: CASSLTPGVRTEAFF. In DNA form, the CDR3 reads TGTGCCAGCAGCCTAACCCCAGGGGTTCGAACTGAAGCTTTCTTT.

This clone showed up just once. The chain uses TRBV5-4 and TRBJ2-1, with 9 bases that match TRBD1. CDR3 length: 15 residues. Germline CDR1 is SGHNT and CDR2 is YYREEE (reference sequence). V dropped 0 bases and J dropped 7; count of bases not matched to a gene: 5. CDR3 DNA sequence: TGTGCCAGCAGCTTGGGGGGACAGGGACTGAATGAGCAGTTCTTC. This codes for CASSLGGQGLNEQFF.

The chain has TRBV28 and TRBJ2-7, with D possibly matching TRBD1 (6 bases). Germline CDR1 is MDHEN and CDR2 is SYDVKM. The CDR3 totals 12 residues. V lost 5 bases to trimming and J lost 4 bases, with 9 bases between them. The CDR3 coding sequence is TGTGCCAGCAGTAACAGGGAATACGAGCAGTACGTC. Translated, it gives CASSNREYEQYV.

The V and J genes are TRBV10-3 and TRBJ2-7, with TRBD1 as a possible D gene (6 bases). V gave up 1 base and J gave up 3 bases, with 10 bases separating them. This CDR3 has 14 amino acids. Germline values: CDR1 ENHRY, CDR2 SYGVKD. The CDR3 spells CAISEFETGYEQYV. The CDR3 region has the DNA TGTGCCATCAGTGAGTTCGAGACAGGCTACGAGCAGTACGTC.

This clone was recorded once. The chain recombines TRBV5-1 with TRBJ2-1; 13 bases match TRBD2. Looked up from germline, CDR1 is SGHRS and CDR2 is YFSETQ. The CDR3 sequence is 14 residues long. Unmatched junction bases numbered 2, after V lost 4 bases and J lost 7 bases. CDR3 nucleotide sequence: TGCGCCAGCAGCCGGACTAGCGGGAGTAATGAGCAGTTCTTC. Translated, it gives CASSRTSGSNEQFF.

The chain employs TRBV18 and TRBJ2-7; TRBD2 matches at 7 bases. Looked up from germline, CDR1 is KGHSH and CDR2 is LQKENI. V shed 1 base and J 4 bases; nucleotides not matched to a gene: 1. The CDR3 spans 13 residues. This chain's CDR3 is CASSPRGRYEQYV. The CDR3 nucleotides read TGTGCCAGCTCACCACGCGGGAGATACGAGCAGTACGTC.

The chain has TRBV9 and TRBJ1-1; no reliable D call. V lost 0 bases, J lost 1 base, and 4 bases lay in between. Germline CDR1 reads SGDLS; CDR2 reads YYNGEE. The CDR3 spans 13 residues. The CDR3 DNA is TGTGCCAGCAGCGTAGCAGGGAACACTGAAGCTTTCTTT. This translates into CASSVAGNTEAFF.

The chain is built from TRBV25-1 and TRBJ1-4; D gene uncertain. V lost 3 bases, J lost 5 bases, and 10 bases lay in between. CDR1 is MGHDK, CDR2 SYGVNS, per germline. CDR3 length equals 14 residues. The CDR3 is CASSDTSGNEKLFF. DNA of the CDR3: TGTGCCAGCAGTGACACTTCCGGGAATGAAAAACTGTTTTTT.

This clone showed up just once. CDR3: CASRPEVRDYTQYF. The CDR3 DNA follows: TGTGCCAGCAGACCGGAGGTGCGGGATTATACGCAGTATTTT. V is TRBV6-4 and J is TRBJ2-3, with D maybe TRBD2 (6 bases). CDR1 MRHNA and CDR2 SNTAGT come from the germline V gene. This CDR3 spans 14 amino acids. V was shortened by 6 bases and J by 7 bases, with 17 bases between the two germline ends.

In this sample, this clone turned up once. This chain uses TRBV21-1 with TRBJ2-7; TRBD1, the table's D call, lacks a check against the DNA. TRBV21-1 is recorded as a pseudogene. The CDR3 extends over 14 amino acids. The chain's CDR3 is CASSSRGTDYEQYV. The CDR3 DNA reads TGTGCCAGCAGCTCTCGCGGGACAGACTACGAGCAGTACGTC.

The V and J genes are TRBV2 and TRBJ2-3; TRBD1 agrees at 8 bases. The CDR3 is 14 residues long. From germline, CDR1 is SNHLY and CDR2 FYNNEI. Trimming at V came to 5 bases and at J to 14 bases, leaving 15 bases not matched to a gene. The CDR3 here is CASSFLRQGRDRYF. In nucleotides, the CDR3 is TGTGCCAGCAGTTTTTTACGACAGGGGCGCGATCGGTATTTT.

In its sample, this clone was seen once. V and J are TRBV5-1 and TRBJ2-2; 11 bases agree with TRBD1. Trimming at V came to 4 bases and at J to 7 bases, leaving 9 bases not matched to a gene. The CDR3 extends over 16 amino acids. Germline CDR1 SGHRS, CDR2 YFSETQ. CDR3 bases: TGCGCCAGCAGCCCCGGACAGGGGGCACCTTTCGGGGAGCTGTTTTTT. Translated: CASSPGQGAPFGELFF.